One sample yielded the 3 T cell receptor beta chains listed below, sequenced in a study of T cells in tuberculosis. Assay: immunoSEQ multiplex PCR; the TCRdb copy retains only in-frame clones and omits some. The sample comprises 30,000 to 35,000 clones, 90% to 95% of which are singletons, and about an eighth rests with the top ten. This sample's time point: new active TB diagnosis, blood taken before or within 7 days of starting treatment. This specimen was PBMCs, taken at tuberculosis diagnosis. All receptors come from an adult with tuberculosis.

The chain is built from TRBV28 and TRBJ1-2, with D perhaps matching TRBD1 (5 bases). Germline V gene lookup returns CDR1 MDHEN and CDR2 SYDVKM. The CDR3 extends over 15 amino acids. Trimming removed 6 bases from V and 5 bases from J, with 19 bases in between. CDR3 bases: TGTGCCAGCAGGCAAACCGGGACGGGACTTTATGGCTACACCTTC. Translation: CASRQTGTGLYGYTF.

The chain is built from TRBV6-5 and TRBJ1-2; possible D gene TRBD1, 5 bases. Deletions cut 6 bases from V and 10 bases from J, with 12 bases between. CDR1 and CDR2 (germline): MNHEY, SVGAGI. The CDR3 extends over 11 amino acids. The CDR3 DNA reads as TGTGCCAGCAGCCTAGGGACTTACTACACCTTC. Its protein product is CASSLGTYYTF.

The chain joins TRBV5-8 to TRBJ1-2; D is uncertain. The CDR3 consists of 15 residues. Per germline, CDR1 SGHTS and CDR2 YDEGEE. Trimming left V 4 bases short and J 4 bases short, with 17 bases between. This CDR3 is CASSQPEDLPYGYTF. DNA of the CDR3: TGTGCCAGCAGCCAACCAGAGGATTTACCCTATGGCTACACCTTC.